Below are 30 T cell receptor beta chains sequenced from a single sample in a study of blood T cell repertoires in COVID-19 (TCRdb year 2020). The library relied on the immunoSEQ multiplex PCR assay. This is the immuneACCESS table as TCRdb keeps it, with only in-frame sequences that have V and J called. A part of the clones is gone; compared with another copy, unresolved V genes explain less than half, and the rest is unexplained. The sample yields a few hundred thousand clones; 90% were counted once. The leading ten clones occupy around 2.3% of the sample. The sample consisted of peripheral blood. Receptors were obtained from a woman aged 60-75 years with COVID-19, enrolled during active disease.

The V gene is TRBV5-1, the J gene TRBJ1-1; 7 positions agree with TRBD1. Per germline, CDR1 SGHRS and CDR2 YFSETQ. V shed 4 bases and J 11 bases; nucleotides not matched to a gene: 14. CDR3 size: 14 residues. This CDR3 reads CASSEQDRTGGAFF. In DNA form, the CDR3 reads TGCGCCAGCAGCGAACAGGACAGGACCGGAGGGGCTTTCTTT.

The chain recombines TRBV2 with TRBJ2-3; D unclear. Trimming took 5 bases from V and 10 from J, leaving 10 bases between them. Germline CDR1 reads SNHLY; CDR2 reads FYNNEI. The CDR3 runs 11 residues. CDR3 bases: TGTGCCAGCAGTCTCCACCAGGCGCAGTATTTT. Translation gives CASSLHQAQYF.

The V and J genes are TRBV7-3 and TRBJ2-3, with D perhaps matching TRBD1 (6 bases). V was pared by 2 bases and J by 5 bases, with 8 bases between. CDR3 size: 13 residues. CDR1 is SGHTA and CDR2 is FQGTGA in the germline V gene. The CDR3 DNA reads TGTGCCAGCAGCTTACAGGGGAAAGATACGCAGTATTTT. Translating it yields CASSLQGKDTQYF.

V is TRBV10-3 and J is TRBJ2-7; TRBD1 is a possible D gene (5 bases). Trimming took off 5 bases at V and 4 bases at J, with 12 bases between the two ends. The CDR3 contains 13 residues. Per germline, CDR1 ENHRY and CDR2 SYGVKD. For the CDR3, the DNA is TGTGCCATCAGTTCCCCTGACAGTTACGAGCAGTACTTC. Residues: CAISSPDSYEQYF.

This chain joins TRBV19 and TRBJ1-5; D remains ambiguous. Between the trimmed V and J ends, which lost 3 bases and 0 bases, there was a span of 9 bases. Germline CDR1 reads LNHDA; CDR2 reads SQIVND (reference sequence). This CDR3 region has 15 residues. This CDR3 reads CASSIGSYSNQPQHF. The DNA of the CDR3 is TGTGCCAGTAGTATCGGGAGTTATAGCAATCAGCCCCAGCATTTT.

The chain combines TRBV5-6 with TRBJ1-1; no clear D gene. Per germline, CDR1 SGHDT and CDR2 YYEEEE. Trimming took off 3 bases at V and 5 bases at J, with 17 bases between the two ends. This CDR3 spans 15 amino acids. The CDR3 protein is CASSSTAGGRTEAFF. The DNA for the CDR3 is TGTGCCAGCAGCTCAACAGCCGGAGGGAGAACTGAAGCTTTCTTT.

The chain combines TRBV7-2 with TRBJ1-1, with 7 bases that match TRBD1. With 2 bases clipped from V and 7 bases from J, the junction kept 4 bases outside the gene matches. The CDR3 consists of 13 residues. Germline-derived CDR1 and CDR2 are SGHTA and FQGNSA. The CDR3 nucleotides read TGTGCCAGCAGCTTACCCCCAGGGGGTGAAGCTTTCTTT. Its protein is CASSLPPGGEAFF.

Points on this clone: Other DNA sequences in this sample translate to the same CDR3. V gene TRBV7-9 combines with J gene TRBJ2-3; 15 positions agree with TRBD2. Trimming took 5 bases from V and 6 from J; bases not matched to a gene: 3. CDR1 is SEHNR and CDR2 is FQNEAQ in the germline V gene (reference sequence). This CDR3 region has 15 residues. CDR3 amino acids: CASSLGLAGGDTQYF. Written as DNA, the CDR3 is TGTGCCAGCAGCCTCGGACTAGCGGGGGGGGATACGCAGTATTTT.

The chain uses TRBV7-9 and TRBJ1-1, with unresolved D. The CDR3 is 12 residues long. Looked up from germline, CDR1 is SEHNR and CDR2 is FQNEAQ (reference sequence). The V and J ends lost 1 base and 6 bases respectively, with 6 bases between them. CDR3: CASSLEQPEAFF. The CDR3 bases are TGTGCCAGCAGCTTAGAACAGCCTGAAGCTTTCTTT.

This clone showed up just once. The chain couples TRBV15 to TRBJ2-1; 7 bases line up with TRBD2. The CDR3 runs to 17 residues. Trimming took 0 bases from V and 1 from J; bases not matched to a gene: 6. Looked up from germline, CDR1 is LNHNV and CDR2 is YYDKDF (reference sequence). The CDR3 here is CATSREGTGGSYNEQFF. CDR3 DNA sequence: TGTGCCACCAGCAGAGAGGGGACCGGGGGGTCCTACAATGAGCAGTTCTTC.

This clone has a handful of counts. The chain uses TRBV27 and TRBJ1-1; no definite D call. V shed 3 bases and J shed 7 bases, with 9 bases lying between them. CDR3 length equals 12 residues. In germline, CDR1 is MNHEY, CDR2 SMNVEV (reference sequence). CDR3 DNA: TGTGCCAGCAGTTTCCCAGGCGTTGAAGCTTTCTTT. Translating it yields CASSFPGVEAFF.

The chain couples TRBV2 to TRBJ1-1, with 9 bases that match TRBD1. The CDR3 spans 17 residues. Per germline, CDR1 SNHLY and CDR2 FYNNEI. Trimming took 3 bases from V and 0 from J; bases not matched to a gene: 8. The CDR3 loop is CASSEGTGIIMNTEAFF. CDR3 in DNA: TGTGCCAGCAGTGAGGGGACAGGGATTATCATGAACACTGAAGCTTTCTTT.

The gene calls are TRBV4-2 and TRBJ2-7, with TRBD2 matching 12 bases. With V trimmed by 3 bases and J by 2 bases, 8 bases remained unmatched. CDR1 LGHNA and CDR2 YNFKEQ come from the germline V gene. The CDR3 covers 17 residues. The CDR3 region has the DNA TGTGCCAGCAGCCATCCGACTAGCGGGGGCAAGGCCTACGAGCAGTACTTC. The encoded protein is CASSHPTSGGKAYEQYF.

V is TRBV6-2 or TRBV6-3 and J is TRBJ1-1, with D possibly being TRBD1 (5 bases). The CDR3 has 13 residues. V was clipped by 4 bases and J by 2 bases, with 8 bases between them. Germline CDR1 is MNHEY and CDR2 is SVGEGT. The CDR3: CASSWGPNTEAFF. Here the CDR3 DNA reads TGTGCCAGCAGTTGGGGCCCTAACACTGAAGCTTTCTTT.

The CDR3 coding sequence is TGTGCCAGCAGCTTAGGCGCAACCGCAGATACGCAGTATTTT. Amino acids: CASSLGATADTQYF. The V call is TRBV11-2, the J call TRBJ2-3; D unresolved. The CDR3 length is 14 residues. The germline gives CDR1 SGHAT, CDR2 FQNNGV. Trimming cost V 1 base and J 4 bases, with 9 bases left between them.

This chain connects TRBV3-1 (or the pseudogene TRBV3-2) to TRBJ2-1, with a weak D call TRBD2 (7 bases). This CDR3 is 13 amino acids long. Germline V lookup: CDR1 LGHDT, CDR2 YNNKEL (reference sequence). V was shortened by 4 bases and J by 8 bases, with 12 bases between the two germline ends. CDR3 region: CASSLRGAHEQFF. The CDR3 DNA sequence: TGTGCCAGCAGCCTCCGGGGGGCACATGAGCAGTTCTTC.

The CDR3 sequence is CASSNLAKNIQYF. The CDR3 nucleotides read TGTGCCAGCAGTAATTTAGCCAAAAACATTCAGTACTTC. This rearrangement joins TRBV7-2 to TRBJ2-4, with D hard to call. The CDR3 length is 13 residues. The germline CDR1 and CDR2 sequences are SGHTA and FQGNSA. The V gene lost 6 bases and the J gene lost 0 bases, with 6 bases spanning the gap.

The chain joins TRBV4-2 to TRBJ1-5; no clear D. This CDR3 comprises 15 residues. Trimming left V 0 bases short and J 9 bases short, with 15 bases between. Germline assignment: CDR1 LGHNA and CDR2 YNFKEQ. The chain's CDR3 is CASSQDGGSRRPQHF. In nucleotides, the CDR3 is TGTGCCAGCAGCCAAGATGGAGGGTCAAGGCGGCCCCAGCATTTT.

The CDR3 loop is CASRDRFDTIYF. The CDR3 nucleotides are TGTGCCAGTAGGGACAGGTTTGACACCATATATTTT. The rearrangement links TRBV19 to TRBJ1-3, with 7 positions matching TRBD1. The J segment lost 8 bases and the V segment lost 6 bases, leaving 4 bases of the junction unmatched. CDR3 length: 12 amino acids. Germline assignment: CDR1 LNHDA and CDR2 SQIVND (reference sequence).

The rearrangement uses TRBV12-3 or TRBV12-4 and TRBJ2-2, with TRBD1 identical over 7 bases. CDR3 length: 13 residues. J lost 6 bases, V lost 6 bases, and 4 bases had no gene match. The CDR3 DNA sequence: TGTGCCAGCAGGACAGGGAGTCCCGGGGAGCTGTTTTTT. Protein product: CASRTGSPGELFF.

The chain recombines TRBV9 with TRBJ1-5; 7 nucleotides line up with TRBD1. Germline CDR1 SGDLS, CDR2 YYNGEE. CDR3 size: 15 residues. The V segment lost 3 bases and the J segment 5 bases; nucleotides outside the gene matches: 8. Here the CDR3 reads CASSALTGLYQPQHF. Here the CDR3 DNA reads TGTGCCAGCAGCGCATTGACAGGGTTATATCAGCCCCAGCATTTT.

The CDR3 bases are TGTGCCAGCAGCTTACTCGGGAGACGGAACAATGAAAAACTGTTTTTT. The encoded protein is CASSLLGRRNNEKLFF. The chain links TRBV7-9 to TRBJ1-4; no clear D. The CDR3 has 16 amino acids. Germline-derived CDR1 and CDR2 are SEHNR and FQNEAQ (reference sequence). V dropped 2 bases and J dropped 5 bases, with 15 bases sitting between them.

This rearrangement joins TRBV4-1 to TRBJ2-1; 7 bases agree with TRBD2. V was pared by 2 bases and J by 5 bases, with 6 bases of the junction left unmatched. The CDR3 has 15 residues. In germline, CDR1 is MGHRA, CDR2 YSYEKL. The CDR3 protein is CASSQMGTSDNEQFF. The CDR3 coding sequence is TGCGCCAGCAGCCAAATGGGAACTAGCGACAATGAGCAGTTCTTC.

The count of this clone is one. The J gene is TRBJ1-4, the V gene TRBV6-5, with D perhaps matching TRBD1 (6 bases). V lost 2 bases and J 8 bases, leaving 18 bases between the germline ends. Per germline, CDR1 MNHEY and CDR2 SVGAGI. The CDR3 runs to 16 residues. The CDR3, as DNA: TGTGCCAGCAGTTACACAACCGGGACACGGCAGGAAAAACTGTTTTTT. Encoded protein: CASSYTTGTRQEKLFF.

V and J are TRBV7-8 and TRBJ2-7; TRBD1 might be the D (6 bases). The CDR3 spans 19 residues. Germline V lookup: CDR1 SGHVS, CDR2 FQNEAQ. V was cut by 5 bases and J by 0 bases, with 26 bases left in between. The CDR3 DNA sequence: TGTGCCAGCAGCCTGGGTTTTGAACAGGGCTGGTCAAGCTCCTACGAGCAGTACTTC. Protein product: CASSLGFEQGWSSSYEQYF.

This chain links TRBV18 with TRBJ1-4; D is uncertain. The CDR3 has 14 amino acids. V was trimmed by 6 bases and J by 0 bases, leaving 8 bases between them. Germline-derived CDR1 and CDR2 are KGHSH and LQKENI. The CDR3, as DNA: TGTGCCAGCTCCCGGGATGCAACTAATGAAAAACTGTTTTTT. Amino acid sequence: CASSRDATNEKLFF.

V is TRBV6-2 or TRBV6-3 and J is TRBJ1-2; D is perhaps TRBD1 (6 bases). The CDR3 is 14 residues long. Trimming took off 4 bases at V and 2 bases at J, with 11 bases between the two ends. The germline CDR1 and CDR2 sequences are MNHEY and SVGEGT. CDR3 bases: TGTGCCAGCAGTTGGGAAGGGACAAACTATGGCTACACCTTC. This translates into CASSWEGTNYGYTF.

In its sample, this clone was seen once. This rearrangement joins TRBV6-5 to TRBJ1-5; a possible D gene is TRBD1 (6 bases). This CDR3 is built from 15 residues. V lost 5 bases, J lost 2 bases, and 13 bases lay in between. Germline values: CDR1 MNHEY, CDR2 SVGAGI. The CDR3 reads CASSRAGDGNQPQHF. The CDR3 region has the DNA TGTGCCAGCAGTCGGGCAGGGGACGGCAATCAGCCCCAGCATTTT.

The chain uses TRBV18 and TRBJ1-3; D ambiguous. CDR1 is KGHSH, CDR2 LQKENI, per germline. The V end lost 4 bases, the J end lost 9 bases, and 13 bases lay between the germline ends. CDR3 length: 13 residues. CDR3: CASSRSELGTIYF. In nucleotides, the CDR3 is TGTGCCAGCTCACGGTCGGAGTTGGGCACCATATATTTT.

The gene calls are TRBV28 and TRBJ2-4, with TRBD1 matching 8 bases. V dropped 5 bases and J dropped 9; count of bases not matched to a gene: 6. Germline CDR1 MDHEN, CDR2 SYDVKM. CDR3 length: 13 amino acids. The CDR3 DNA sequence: TGTGCCAGCAGTCAGACAGGGGAAAGCATTCAGTACTTC. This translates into CASSQTGESIQYF. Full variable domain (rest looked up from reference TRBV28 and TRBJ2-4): DVKVTQSSRYLVKRTGEKVFLECVQDMDHENMFWYRQDPGLGLRLIYFSYDVKMKEKGDIPEGYSVSREKKERFSLILESASTNQTSMYLCASSQTGESIQYFGAGTRLSVL.